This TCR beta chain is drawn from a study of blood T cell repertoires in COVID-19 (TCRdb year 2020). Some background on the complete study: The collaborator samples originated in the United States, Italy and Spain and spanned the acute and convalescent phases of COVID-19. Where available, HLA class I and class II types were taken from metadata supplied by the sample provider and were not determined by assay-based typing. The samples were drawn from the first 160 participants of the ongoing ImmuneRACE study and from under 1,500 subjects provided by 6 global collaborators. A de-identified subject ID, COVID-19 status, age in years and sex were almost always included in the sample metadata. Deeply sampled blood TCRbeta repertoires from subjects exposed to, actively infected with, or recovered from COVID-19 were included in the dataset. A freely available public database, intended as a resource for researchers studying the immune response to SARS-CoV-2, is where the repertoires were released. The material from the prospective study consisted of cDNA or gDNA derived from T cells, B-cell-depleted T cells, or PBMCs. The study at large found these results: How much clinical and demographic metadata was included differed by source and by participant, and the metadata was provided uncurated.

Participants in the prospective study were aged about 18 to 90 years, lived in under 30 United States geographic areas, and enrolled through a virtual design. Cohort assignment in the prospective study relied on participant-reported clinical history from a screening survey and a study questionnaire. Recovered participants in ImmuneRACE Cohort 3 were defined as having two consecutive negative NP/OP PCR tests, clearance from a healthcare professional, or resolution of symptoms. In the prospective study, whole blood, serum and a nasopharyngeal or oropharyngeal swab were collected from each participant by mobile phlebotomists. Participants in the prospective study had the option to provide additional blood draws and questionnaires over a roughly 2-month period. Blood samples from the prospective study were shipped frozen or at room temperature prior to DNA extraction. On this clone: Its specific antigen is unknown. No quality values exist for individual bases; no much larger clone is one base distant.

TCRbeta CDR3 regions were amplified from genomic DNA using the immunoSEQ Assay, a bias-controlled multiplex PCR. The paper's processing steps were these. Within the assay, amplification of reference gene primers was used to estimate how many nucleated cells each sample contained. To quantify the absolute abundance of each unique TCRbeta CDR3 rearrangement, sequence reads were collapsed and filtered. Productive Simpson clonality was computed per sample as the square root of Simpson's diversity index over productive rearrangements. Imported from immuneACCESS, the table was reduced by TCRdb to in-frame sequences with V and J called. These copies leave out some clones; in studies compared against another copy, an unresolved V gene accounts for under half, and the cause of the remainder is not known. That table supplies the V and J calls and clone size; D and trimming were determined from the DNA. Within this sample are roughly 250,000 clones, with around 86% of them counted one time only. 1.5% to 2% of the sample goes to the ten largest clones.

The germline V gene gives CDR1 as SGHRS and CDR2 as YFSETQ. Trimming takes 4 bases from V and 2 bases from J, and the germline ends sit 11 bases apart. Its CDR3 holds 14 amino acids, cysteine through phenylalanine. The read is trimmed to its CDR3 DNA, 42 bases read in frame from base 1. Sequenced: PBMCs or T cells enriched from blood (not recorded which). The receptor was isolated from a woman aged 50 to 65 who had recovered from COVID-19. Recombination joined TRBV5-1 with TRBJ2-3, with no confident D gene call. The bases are TGCGCCAGCAGCGGAGAAAACCCCACAGATACGCAGTATTTT. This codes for CASSGENPTDTQYF.